The TCR beta chain described here comes from a study of cytomegalovirus exposure and HLA in healthy donors. This clone was picked up a small number of times. What it binds is unknown. Regarding the study as a whole: While the bulk of TCR sequences proved rare, some public TCRs turned up in many donors.

60 Vbeta and 13 Jbeta primers were used in PCR. Assay: immunoSEQ multiplex PCR; the TCRdb copy retains only in-frame clones and omits some. This sample has 150,000 to 200,000 clones, with around 80% found just once. Trimming removed 6 bases at V and 0 bases at J, with 15 bases between. This CDR3 region has 15 residues. In germline, CDR1 is MDHEN, CDR2 SYDVKM. The chain uses TRBV28 and TRBJ2-7; unclear D gene. Sequences were obtained from PBMCs. This receptor was obtained from a woman aged 25 to 45 in good health and CMV-seropositive. The CDR3 nucleotides are TGTGCCAGCAGACCCGATCGGGTCGTCTCCTACGAGCAGTACTTC. The encoded protein is CASRPDRVVSYEQYF.